Listed here are 9 T cell receptor beta chains from one sample, sequenced in a study of Ad26.COV2.S vaccination and SARS-CoV-2 variants. This table comes from immunoSEQ multiplex PCR, and its TCRdb copy is limited to in-frame clones, with some not included. Among about 420,000 clones, 88% were seen once, and the ten largest hold roughly 4%. Sample treatment: 15 to 20 received Ad26.COV2.S at low or high dose, single or two shots; about five received placebo; per-sample allocation not given. Collection of the samples took place on day 63 after the first injection of vaccine or placebo. The sequencing here drew on peripheral blood, taken in a trial of Ad26.COV2.S vaccine versus placebo. These receptors all come from a person between 18 and 59 years old who received the Ad26.COV2.S COVID-19 vaccine or a placebo.

This rearrangement joins TRBV4-1 to TRBJ1-4, with 10 nucleotides matching TRBD1. Germline V gene sequence: CDR1 MGHRA, CDR2 YSYEKL. The CDR3 is 17 amino acids. V shed 0 bases and J 5 bases; nucleotides not matched to a gene: 6. Written as DNA, the CDR3 is TGCGCCAGCAGCCAAGATTGGGCGGGACAGGGGAATGAAAAACTGTTTTTT. Translated, it gives CASSQDWAGQGNEKLFF.

The V gene is TRBV10-3, the J gene TRBJ2-7; D perhaps matches TRBD1 (7 bases). The CDR3 is made up of 15 amino acids. V was cut by 0 bases and J by 1 base, with 10 bases left in between. Germline CDR1 reads ENHRY; CDR2 reads SYGVKD. The CDR3 DNA reads TGTGCCATCAGTGAGTCGGAGGGGGCATCCTACGAGCAGTACTTC. Protein: CAISESEGASYEQYF.

The rearrangement joins TRBV5-1 to TRBJ2-5; D assignment may be TRBD1 or TRBD2 (6 bases each). CDR1 is SGHRS and CDR2 is YFSETQ in the germline V gene. Deletions cut 5 bases from V and 5 bases from J, with 16 bases between. The CDR3 loop spans 14 amino acids. The CDR3 DNA sequence: TGCGCCAGCAGTCGGGACTCCGACAGGGAGACCCAGTACTTC. This sequence encodes CASSRDSDRETQYF.

The chain recombines TRBV28 with TRBJ2-5; 7 bases agree with TRBD2. V lost 4 bases and J lost 1; bases outside the gene matches: 3. Germline assignment: CDR1 MDHEN and CDR2 SYDVKM. The CDR3 has 14 residues. CDR3 DNA sequence: TGTGCCAGCAGTTGGGACTACCCCCAAGAGACCCAGTACTTC. Translated, it gives CASSWDYPQETQYF.

This chain uses TRBV6-5 with TRBJ1-4; TRBD1 agrees at 7 bases. The CDR3 is 12 residues long. Germline V CDR1 and CDR2: MNHEY, SVGAGI. V shed 8 bases, J shed 8 bases, and the junction held 5 bases outside the gene matches. CDR3 in DNA: TGTGCCAGCCAACAGGGGTGGGAAAAACTGTTTTTT. It is translated as CASQQGWEKLFF.

CDR3 coding DNA: TGTGCCAGCACACCACCGGGACGCACTCAAGAGACCCAGTACTTC. It translates to CASTPPGRTQETQYF. The chain links TRBV7-8 to TRBJ2-5; D assignment may be TRBD1 or TRBD2 (5 bases each). Trimming pared 7 bases from V and 2 bases from J, leaving 17 bases between. The CDR3 has 15 amino acids. Germline CDR1 SGHVS, CDR2 FQNEAQ.

This clone was observed a handful of times. This chain joins TRBV28 and TRBJ2-7; TRBD1 or TRBD2 may be the D gene (6 bases each). There are 14 residues in the CDR3. Germline-derived CDR1 and CDR2 are MDHEN and SYDVKM. The V gene lost 4 bases and the J gene lost 4 bases, with 14 bases spanning the gap. The CDR3 coding sequence is TGTGCCAGCAGTTCGGCCCGGGGGCTGTACGAGCAGTACTTC. This codes for CASSSARGLYEQYF.

The chain combines TRBV6-5 with TRBJ2-4; 9 positions agree with TRBD1. Germline V gene lookup returns CDR1 MNHEY and CDR2 SVGAGI. The ends lost 2 bases at V and 8 bases at J; junction bases unmatched: 4. This CDR3 comprises 14 residues. The CDR3 loop is CASSYTDRGDIQYF. CDR3 in DNA: TGTGCCAGCAGTTACACCGACAGGGGGGACATTCAGTACTTC.

This chain joins TRBV28 and TRBJ1-3; D might be TRBD1 (6 bases). CDR1 and CDR2 from the germline V gene are MDHEN and SYDVKM. V lost 9 bases, J lost 9 bases, and 21 bases lay in between. There are 14 residues in the CDR3. The CDR3 region has the DNA TGTGCCAGTACTGCCGTAGGGGGGGGAGGCACCATATATTTT. This translates into CASTAVGGGGTIYF.